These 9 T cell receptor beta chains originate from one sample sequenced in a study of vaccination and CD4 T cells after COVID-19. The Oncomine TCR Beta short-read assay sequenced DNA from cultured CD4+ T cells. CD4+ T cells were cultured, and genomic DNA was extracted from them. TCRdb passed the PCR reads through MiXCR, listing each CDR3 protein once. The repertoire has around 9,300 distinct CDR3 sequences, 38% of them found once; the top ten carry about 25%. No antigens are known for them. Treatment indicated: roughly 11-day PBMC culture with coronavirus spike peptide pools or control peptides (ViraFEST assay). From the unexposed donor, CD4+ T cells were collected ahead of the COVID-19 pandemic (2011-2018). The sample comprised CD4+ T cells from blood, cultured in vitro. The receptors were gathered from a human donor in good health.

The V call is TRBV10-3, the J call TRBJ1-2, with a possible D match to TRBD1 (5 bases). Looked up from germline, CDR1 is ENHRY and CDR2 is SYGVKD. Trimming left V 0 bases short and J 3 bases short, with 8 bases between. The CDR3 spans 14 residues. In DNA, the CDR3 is TGTGCCATCAGTGAGTCGGGACTATACTATGGCTACACCTTC. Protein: CAISESGLYYGYTF.

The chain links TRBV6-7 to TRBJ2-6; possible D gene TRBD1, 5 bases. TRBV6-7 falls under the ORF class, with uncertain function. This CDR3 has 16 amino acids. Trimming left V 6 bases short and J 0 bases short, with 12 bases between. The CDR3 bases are TGTGCCAGCAGAACCGTGGGGCACTCTGGGGCCAACGTCCTGACTTTC. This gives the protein CASRTVGHSGANVLTF.

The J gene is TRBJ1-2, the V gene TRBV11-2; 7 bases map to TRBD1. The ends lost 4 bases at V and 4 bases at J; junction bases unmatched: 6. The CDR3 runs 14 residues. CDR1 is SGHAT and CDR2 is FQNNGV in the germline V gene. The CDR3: CASSSQTGSYGYTF. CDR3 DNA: TGTGCCAGCAGCTCGCAGACAGGGAGCTATGGCTACACCTTC.

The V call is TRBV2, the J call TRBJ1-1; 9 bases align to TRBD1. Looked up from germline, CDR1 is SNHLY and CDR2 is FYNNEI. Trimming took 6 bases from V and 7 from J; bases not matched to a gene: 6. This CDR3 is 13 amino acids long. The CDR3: CASSGQGLSEAFF. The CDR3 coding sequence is TGTGCCAGCAGCGGACAGGGGCTGAGTGAAGCTTTCTTT.

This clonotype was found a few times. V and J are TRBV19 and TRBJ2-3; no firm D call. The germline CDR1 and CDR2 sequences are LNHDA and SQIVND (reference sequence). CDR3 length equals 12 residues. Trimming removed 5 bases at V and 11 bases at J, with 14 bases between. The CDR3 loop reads CASSFLAAEQYF. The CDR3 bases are TGTGCCAGTAGTTTCTTAGCAGCCGAGCAGTATTTT.

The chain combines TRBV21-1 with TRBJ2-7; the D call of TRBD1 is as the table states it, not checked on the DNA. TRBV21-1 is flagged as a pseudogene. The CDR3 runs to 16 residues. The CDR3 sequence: CASSTSRGGISYEQYF. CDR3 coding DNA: TGTGCCAGCAGCACAAGCAGGGGCGGGATCTCCTACGAGCAGTACTTC.

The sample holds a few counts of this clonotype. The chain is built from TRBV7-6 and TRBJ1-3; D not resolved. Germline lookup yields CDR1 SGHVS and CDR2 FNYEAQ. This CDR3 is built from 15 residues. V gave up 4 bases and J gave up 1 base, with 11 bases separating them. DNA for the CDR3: TGTGCCAGCAGCTACCAGAGGGCGTCTGGAAACACCATATATTTT. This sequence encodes CASSYQRASGNTIYF.

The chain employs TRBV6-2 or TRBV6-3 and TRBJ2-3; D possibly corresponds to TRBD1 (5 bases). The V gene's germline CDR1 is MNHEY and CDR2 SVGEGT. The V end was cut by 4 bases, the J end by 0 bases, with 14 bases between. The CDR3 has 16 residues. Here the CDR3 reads CASSSPLGASTDTQYF. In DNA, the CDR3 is TGTGCCAGCAGTTCCCCGTTAGGGGCTAGCACAGATACGCAGTATTTT.

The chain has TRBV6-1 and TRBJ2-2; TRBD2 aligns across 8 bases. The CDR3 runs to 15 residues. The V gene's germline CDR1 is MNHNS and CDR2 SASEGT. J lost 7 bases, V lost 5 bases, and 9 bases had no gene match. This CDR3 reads CASSRPGLGVGELFF. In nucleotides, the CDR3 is TGTGCCAGCAGTCGGCCGGGACTAGGAGTCGGGGAGCTGTTTTTT.